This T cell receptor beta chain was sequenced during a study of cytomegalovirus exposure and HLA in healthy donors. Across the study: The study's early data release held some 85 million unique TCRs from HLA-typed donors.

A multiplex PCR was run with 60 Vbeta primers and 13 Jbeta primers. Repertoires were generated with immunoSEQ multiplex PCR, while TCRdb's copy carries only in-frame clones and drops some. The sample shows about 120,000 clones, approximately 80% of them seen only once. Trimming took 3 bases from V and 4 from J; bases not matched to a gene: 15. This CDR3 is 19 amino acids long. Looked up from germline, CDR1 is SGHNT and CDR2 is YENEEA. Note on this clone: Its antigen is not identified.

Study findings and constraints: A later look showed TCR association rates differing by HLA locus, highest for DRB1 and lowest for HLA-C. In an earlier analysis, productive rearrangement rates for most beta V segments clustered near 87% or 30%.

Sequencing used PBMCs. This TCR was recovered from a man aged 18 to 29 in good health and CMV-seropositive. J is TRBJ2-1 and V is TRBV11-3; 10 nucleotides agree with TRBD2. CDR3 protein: CASSLDVRASGSFYNEQFF. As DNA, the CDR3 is TGTGCCAGCAGCTTGGATGTACGGGCTAGCGGGAGTTTTTACAATGAGCAGTTCTTC.